Listed below are T cell receptor beta chains from one sample, sequenced in a study of shared clonotypes between healthy human individuals. Sequenced by immunoSEQ multiplex PCR; TCRdb stores in-frame clones only, minus some. The top ten clones hold around 1.7% of a sample with about 2,200,000 clones, 85% to 95% of them seen once. The sample was naive CD8+ T cells from PBMCs. Every receptor here comes from a man between 18 and 35 years old in good health. Some clones in this sample may be carry-over from other donors' samples. Both conserved end residues are part of each CDR3. The D gene is left open where the match is weak. Clone size appears in some rows only: once, few, many, or a class for an expanded clone.

V gene	D gene	J gene	clone size	CDR3 protein	CDR3 DNA
TRBV9	TRBD1	TRBJ2-7	NA	CASSPTGNVYEQYF	TGTGCCAGCAGCCCGACAGGGAACGTCTACGAGCAGTACTTC
TRBV30	NA	TRBJ1-2	few	CAWRTFNYGYTF	TGTGCCTGGAGGACATTCAACTATGGCTACACCTTC
TRBV30	NA	TRBJ2-7	NA	CAWSAGTVLDEQYF	TGTGCCTGGAGTGCAGGGACGGTCCTCGACGAGCAGTACTTC
TRBV5-8	TRBD2	TRBJ2-1	once	CASSRLAGFPSSYNEQFF	TGTGCCAGCAGCAGACTAGCGGGATTCCCCAGCTCCTACAATGAGCAGTTCTTC
TRBV7-9	NA	TRBJ2-7	NA	CASSPRTPITYEQYF	TGTGCCAGCAGCCCGCGGACACCCATTACCTACGAGCAGTACTTC
TRBV28	NA	TRBJ1-1	once	CASSLFLGSTMNTEAFF	TGTGCCAGCAGTTTGTTCCTGGGCAGTACCATGAACACTGAAGCTTTCTTT
TRBV7-6	TRBD1	TRBJ1-1	NA	CASRQLPGTVNTEAFF	TGTGCCAGCAGACAACTACCCGGGACAGTGAACACTGAAGCTTTCTTT
TRBV11-2	TRBD2	TRBJ2-5	NA	CASSLVGVPSGTGETQYF	TGTGCCAGCAGCTTAGTAGGGGTTCCTAGCGGGACGGGAGAGACCCAGTACTTC
TRBV30	NA	TRBJ2-7	NA	CAWSVLGRSEQYF	TGTGCCTGGAGTGTCTTGGGGCGTTCCGAGCAGTACTTC
TRBV2	NA	TRBJ1-1	NA	CASRGGGQDGAFF	TGTGCCAGCAGAGGGGGGGGGCAGGACGGAGCTTTCTTT
TRBV27	NA	TRBJ2-2	NA	CASCGWGTGELFF	TGTGCCTCTTGTGGCTGGGGCACCGGGGAGCTGTTTTTT
TRBV9	NA	TRBJ2-1	NA	CASSPTAAVAYNGQFF	TGTGCCAGCAGTCCAACCGCTGCGGTCGCCTACAATGGGCAGTTCTTC